The 22 T cell receptor beta chains listed next were all sequenced from one sample in a study of CD8+CD57+ T cells in acquired aplastic anemia. Investigators profiled TCR beta VDJ and CDR3 from genomic DNA template. TCRdb redid the calling of the reads with MiXCR, one entry per CDR3 protein. The table includes 90,000 to 120,000 distinct CDR3 sequences, under 60% detected once. The sequenced sample consisted of sorted CD4+, CD8+, or CD8+CD57+ T cells (not recorded which) from PBMCs. These receptors came from a human donor in good health, serving as a control.

This clonotype has only a few counts. The chain couples TRBV2 to TRBJ1-5; no clear D. V lost 5 bases and J lost 5, with 13 bases in between. The CDR3 spans 14 residues. Germline CDR1 reads SNHLY; CDR2 reads FYNNEI. The CDR3 DNA sequence: TGTGCCAGCAGTTTAAGTGGAATAGATCAGCCCCAGCATTTT. As protein: CASSLSGIDQPQHF.

The gene calls are TRBV6-2 or TRBV6-3 and TRBJ1-5; D is undetermined. The CDR3 totals 18 residues. V was clipped by 4 bases and J by 0 bases, with 19 bases between them. In germline, CDR1 is MNHEY, CDR2 SVGEGT. CDR3 protein: CASSCLGQERYSNQPQHF. The CDR3 coding sequence is TGTGCCAGCAGTTGCTTGGGCCAGGAACGTTATAGCAATCAGCCCCAGCATTTT.

In this sample, this clonotype turned up many times. The chain employs TRBV10-3 and TRBJ1-4; unclear D gene. The CDR3 extends over 17 amino acids. Trimming took 0 bases from V and 4 from J, leaving 15 bases between them. The germline V gene encodes CDR1 ENHRY and CDR2 SYGVKD. The CDR3 nucleotides are TGTGCCATCAGTGAGTCTTCAGGAGAACAAATTAATGAAAAACTGTTTTTT. This gives the protein CAISESSGEQINEKLFF.

The table lists this clonotype with many counts. The chain is built from TRBV30 and TRBJ1-6; 9 nucleotides agree with TRBD1. The CDR3 is made up of 16 amino acids. V dropped 0 bases and J dropped 8; count of bases not matched to a gene: 8. Germline V gives CDR1 GTSNPN, CDR2 SVGIG (reference sequence). In nucleotides, the CDR3 is TGTGCCTGGAGTGTCCCTCCCGGGACAGGGCATTCACCCCTCCACTTT. It yields the protein CAWSVPPGTGHSPLHF.

This chain uses TRBV29-1 with TRBJ2-1; 7 bases align to TRBD2. After removal of 5 bases from V and 9 bases from J, the junction contained 13 bases not matched to a gene. The CDR3 length is 14 residues. Germline loops: CDR1 SQVTM, CDR2 ANQGSEA. The CDR3 region is CSVLGLRENGEQFF. For the CDR3, the DNA is TGCAGCGTTCTTGGGTTGCGGGAGAACGGTGAGCAGTTCTTC.

This clonotype was seen more than once but under ten times. The chain links TRBV27 to TRBJ2-2; D could derive from TRBD1 or TRBD2 (5 bases each). CDR3 length equals 13 residues. V shed 2 bases and J shed 11 bases, with 12 bases lying between them. Germline lookup yields CDR1 MNHEY and CDR2 SMNVEV (reference sequence). CDR3 DNA sequence: TGTGCCAGCAGTTTAAAGGGGCCGGGAGAGCTGTTTTTT. It specifies CASSLKGPGELFF.

The chain combines TRBV5-1 with TRBJ2-5; 10 bases align to TRBD1. V dropped 0 bases and J dropped 3; count of bases not matched to a gene: 8. The CDR3 is made up of 17 amino acids. Germline values: CDR1 SGHRS, CDR2 YFSETQ. CDR3 DNA sequence: TGCGCCAGCAGCTTGGCCGGGACAGGGGTGAGGGAAGAGACCCAGTACTTC. Residues: CASSLAGTGVREETQYF.

The rearrangement links TRBV20-1 to TRBJ1-5; TRBD1 matches at 8 bases. V lost 0 bases and J lost 6; bases outside the gene matches: 4. Germline V gene sequence: CDR1 DFQATT, CDR2 SNEGSKA (reference sequence). The CDR3 has 14 residues. CDR3 DNA: TGCAGTGCTAGAGAGGACAGGGAATTTCAGCCCCAGCATTTT. Protein sequence: CSAREDREFQPQHF.

In this sample, this clonotype turned up a few times. This sequence joins TRBV6-5 and TRBJ1-2, with 10 bases that match TRBD1. Germline V CDR1 and CDR2: MNHEY, SVGAGI. The trim removed 0 bases at V and 7 bases at J, leaving 5 bases unmatched. The CDR3 runs to 15 residues. CDR3 nucleotides: TGTGCCAGCAGTTACTCTGGGACAGGGGAACTTGGCTACACCTTC. It is translated as CASSYSGTGELGYTF.

The rearrangement joins TRBV20-1 to TRBJ2-7, with 7 bases lining up with TRBD1. In germline, CDR1 is DFQATT, CDR2 SNEGSKA (reference sequence). The CDR3 consists of 14 residues. Trimming at V came to 5 bases and at J to 5 bases, leaving 12 bases not matched to a gene. Written as DNA, the CDR3 is TGCAGTGCTGGGGAAACAGGGGTTTTCCACGAGCAGTACTTC. Translation: CSAGETGVFHEQYF.

The gene calls are TRBV12-3 or TRBV12-4 and TRBJ1-4; 7 nucleotides line up with TRBD1. The junction had 7 bases not matched to a gene; V was cut back by 5 bases and J by 7 bases. The CDR3 runs to 14 residues. The chain's CDR3 is CASSRQGTFEKLFF. For the CDR3, the DNA is TGTGCCAGCAGTCGACAGGGAACTTTTGAAAAACTGTTTTTT.

About this clonotype: A much larger clonotype is one base distant, so this may be a read error. The CDR3 DNA sequence: TGTGCCAGCAGAAAACAGGGGGCCCACGAGCAGTACTTC. It yields the protein CASRKQGAHEQYF. The chain employs TRBV13 and TRBJ2-7; 9 nucleotides agree with TRBD1. Germline V gene lookup returns CDR1 PRHDT and CDR2 FYEKMQ (reference sequence). The CDR3 sequence is 13 residues long. J was trimmed by 5 bases and V by 6 bases; bases with no gene match: 5.

This clonotype was detected ten times or more. This rearrangement joins TRBV24-1 to TRBJ1-5; the D is unclear. Germline loops: CDR1 KGHDR, CDR2 SFDVKD. The V gene lost 3 bases and the J gene lost 0 bases, with 11 bases spanning the gap. The CDR3 has 16 amino acids. CDR3 DNA sequence: TGTGCCACCAGTGATGGCGACGCACATAGCAATCAGCCCCAGCATTTT. As protein: CATSDGDAHSNQPQHF.

This rearrangement joins TRBV20-1 to TRBJ1-5; D gene ambiguous. The V end was cut by 6 bases, the J end by 7 bases, with 4 bases between. CDR3 length equals 9 residues. Germline V gene lookup returns CDR1 DFQATT and CDR2 SNEGSKA (reference sequence). CDR3 in amino acids: CSARQPQHF. CDR3 in DNA: TGCAGTGCCCGCCAGCCCCAGCATTTT.

This rearrangement joins TRBV4-3 to TRBJ1-1; D perhaps matches TRBD1 (5 bases). V lost 0 bases, J lost 5 bases, and 10 bases lay in between. CDR1 and CDR2 (germline): LGHNA, YSLEER. This CDR3 spans 14 amino acids. CDR3 bases: TGCGCCAGCAGCCAAGAATCGGGGGGAACTGAAGCTTTCTTT. Encoded protein: CASSQESGGTEAFF.

V is TRBV4-2 and J is TRBJ1-1; D is ambiguous. Per the germline V gene, CDR1 is LGHNA and CDR2 is YNFKEQ. V shed 5 bases and J shed 5 bases, with 12 bases lying between them. CDR3 length equals 13 residues. In DNA form, the CDR3 reads TGTGCCAGCAGCTTAGTTGAGGTTACTGAAGCTTTCTTT. Translating it yields CASSLVEVTEAFF.

This chain links TRBV11-2 with TRBJ1-1; weak D call: TRBD1 (6 bases). This CDR3 region has 15 residues. The V end was cut by 2 bases, the J end by 5 bases, with 15 bases between. Germline CDR1 reads SGHAT; CDR2 reads FQNNGV. CDR3 sequence: CASSLSGATYTEAFF. The CDR3 nucleotides are TGTGCCAGCAGCTTATCAGGGGCCACATATACTGAAGCTTTCTTT.

This chain connects TRBV12-5 to TRBJ2-3, with TRBD1 matching 8 bases. CDR3 length: 16 residues. CDR1 LGHNT and CDR2 FRNRAP come from the germline V gene. J was trimmed by 2 bases and V by 6 bases; bases with no gene match: 10. CDR3 amino acids: CASGRGQGEFTDTQYF. The CDR3 nucleotides read TGTGCTAGTGGGCGAGGACAGGGCGAATTCACAGATACGCAGTATTTT.

J is TRBJ1-5 and V is TRBV29-1; D unresolved. CDR1 and CDR2 (germline): SQVTM, ANQGSEA. CDR3 length: 13 residues. Trimming pared 4 bases from V and 1 base from J, leaving 8 bases between. The CDR3 nucleotides read TGCAGCGTTGCGGTCGACAGCAATCAGCCCCAGCATTTT. It codes for CSVAVDSNQPQHF.

This clonotype came up many times. CDR3 nucleotide sequence: TGTGCCAGCCAGGGACCCGAGGCCTACGAGCAGTACTTC. As protein: CASQGPEAYEQYF. The J gene is TRBJ2-7, the V gene TRBV12-3 or TRBV12-4, with D perhaps assigned TRBD1 or TRBD2 (5 bases each). The CDR3 totals 13 residues. V lost 8 bases and J 2 bases, leaving 13 bases between the germline ends.

In its sample, this clonotype was seen once. This sequence joins TRBV5-1 and TRBJ2-3; 7 bases map to TRBD2. The CDR3 has 16 amino acids. In germline, CDR1 is SGHRS, CDR2 YFSETQ. Germline trimming cut 0 bases from V and 2 bases from J; bases unmatched to any gene: 6. CDR3 in amino acids: CASSLGTGGTTDTQYF. The CDR3 DNA reads TGCGCCAGCAGCTTGGGAACGGGGGGAACCACAGATACGCAGTATTTT.

V gene TRBV29-1 combines with J gene TRBJ1-4, with D unresolved. Germline V gene lookup returns CDR1 SQVTM and CDR2 ANQGSEA. Trimming removed 4 bases at V and 4 bases at J, with 10 bases between. The CDR3 extends over 13 amino acids. The CDR3 DNA sequence: TGCAGCGTTGGGGTAGGGATTAATGAAAAACTGTTTTTT. As protein: CSVGVGINEKLFF.